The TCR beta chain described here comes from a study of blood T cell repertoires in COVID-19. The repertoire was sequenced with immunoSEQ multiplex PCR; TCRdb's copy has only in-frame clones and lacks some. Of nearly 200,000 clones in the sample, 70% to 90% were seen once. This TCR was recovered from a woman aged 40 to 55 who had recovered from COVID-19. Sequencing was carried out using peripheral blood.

The CDR3 bases are TGTGCCAGCAGCTTACCAATTACAGATACGCAGTATTTT. It codes for CASSLPITDTQYF. The chain carries TRBV7-8 and TRBJ2-3; D unclear. Germline V gene sequence: CDR1 SGHVS, CDR2 FQNEAQ. V was shortened by 2 bases and J by 3 bases, with 6 bases between the two germline ends. The CDR3 extends over 13 amino acids.